The following is a T cell receptor beta chain sequence with its context. Its antigen is as yet unknown. This record comes from a study of cytomegalovirus exposure and HLA in healthy donors. The CDR3 runs to 14 residues. Losses at the gene ends were 5 bases for V and 5 bases for J; bases not matched to a gene: 9. CDR1 and CDR2 from the germline V gene are SEHNR and FQNEAQ (reference sequence). General study points: Later analysis identified several of the most significant clusters that appeared linked to common viral pathogens. Later analysis identified around 15,000 TCR beta sequences associated with HLA alleles, using a false discovery rate threshold of 0.05. The classifier reportedly diagnosed cytomegalovirus status with high sensitivity and specificity.

The PCR made use of 60 Vbeta and 13 Jbeta primers. In the authors' methods: Per a later analysis, the number of unique TCR beta chains was approximately 80 million, of which around 10 million were shared. Repertoires were generated with immunoSEQ multiplex PCR, while TCRdb's copy carries only in-frame clones and drops some. V, J and clone size reflect that table, while D and trimming were determined from the DNA. The sample records about 190,000 clones, around 77% being singletons. Sample: PBMCs. The chain links TRBV7-9 to TRBJ2-7; 7 bases map to TRBD1. The origin of this receptor is a woman aged 18-29 years in good health and CMV-seronegative. For the CDR3, the DNA is TGTGCCAGCAGCACAGAGGCCAGGGGGAACGAGCAGTACTTC. The encoded protein is CASSTEARGNEQYF.